Sequencing of this T cell receptor (beta chain) was carried out in a study of cytomegalovirus exposure and HLA in healthy donors. General study results and limits: Accounts indicate the classifier identified cytomegalovirus status with strong specificity and sensitivity.

Germline CDR1 reads LNHDA; CDR2 reads SQIVND (reference sequence). J gave up 3 bases and V 10 bases, and 6 bases lay outside the gene matches. CDR3 length: 13 residues. The PCR used 60 Vbeta and 13 Jbeta primers. Produced via immunoSEQ multiplex PCR; TCRdb's table is partial and in-frame only. The sample has approximately 100,000 clones, around 79% seen once. This clone was detected only a few times. Its matching antigen is unknown. The sequencing input was PBMCs. This receptor was obtained from a woman aged 40 to 50 in good health and CMV-seronegative. The J gene is TRBJ1-5, the V gene TRBV19; 7 positions agree with TRBD1. The CDR3 DNA follows: TGTGCCACCCGGACAGGCCTCAATCAGCCCCAGCATTTT. Translating gives CATRTGLNQPQHF.